The 27 T cell receptor beta chains given below trace back to one sample, sequenced in a study of Ad26.COV2.S vaccination and SARS-CoV-2 variants. Treatment defined: around 19 received Ad26.COV2.S at low or high dose, single or two shots; about 5 received placebo; per-sample allocation not given. Specimen acquisition occurred on day 63 following the initial vaccine or placebo injection. The method was immunoSEQ multiplex PCR; TCRdb's version includes in-frame clones alone and lacks a portion of them. Of some 520,000 clones in the sample, approximately 90% were seen once. The specimen was peripheral blood, collected in a trial of Ad26.COV2.S vaccine versus placebo. All receptors derive from a person aged 18-60 years who received the Ad26.COV2.S COVID-19 vaccine or a placebo.

This clone has a handful of counts. This chain joins TRBV7-3 and TRBJ1-5; 8 positions match TRBD1. Germline V gene sequence: CDR1 SGHTA, CDR2 FQGTGA. The CDR3 is 14 residues long. With V trimmed by 5 bases and J by 5 bases, 5 bases remained unmatched. CDR3 nucleotide sequence: TGTGCCAGCAGCAAGACAGGGGAGGATCAGCCCCAGCATTTT. Amino acids: CASSKTGEDQPQHF.

V usage is TRBV19 and J usage is TRBJ2-1; possibly TRBD2 for D (5 bases). With 7 bases removed from V and 0 bases from J, the gap between germline ends came to 13 bases. CDR3 length: 15 residues. Germline CDR1 is LNHDA and CDR2 is SQIVND (reference sequence). The CDR3 DNA reads as TGTGCCAGTACCAAGGGCGGGTCCTCCTACAATGAGCAGTTCTTC. Translation gives CASTKGGSSYNEQFF.

The chain employs TRBV27 and TRBJ2-1; D gene uncertain. The CDR3 length is 14 residues. Between the trimmed V and J ends, which lost 7 bases and 1 base, there was a span of 11 bases. From germline, CDR1 is MNHEY and CDR2 SMNVEV (reference sequence). CDR3 amino acids: CASKLIGSYNEQFF. The CDR3 DNA sequence: TGTGCCAGCAAGCTTATTGGGTCCTACAATGAGCAGTTCTTC.

The rearrangement uses TRBV30 and TRBJ2-2; 10 bases map to TRBD2. This CDR3 is 16 amino acids long. The germline V gene encodes CDR1 GTSNPN and CDR2 SVGIG (reference sequence). The trim removed 1 base at V and 6 bases at J, leaving 8 bases unmatched. The CDR3 coding sequence is TGTGCCTGGAGTGCCCTAGCGGGAGAACTCGCCGGGGAGCTGTTTTTT. This sequence encodes CAWSALAGELAGELFF.

This chain links TRBV7-2 with TRBJ1-4; tentative D call: TRBD1 (5 bases). The CDR3 is 15 amino acids. CDR1 is SGHTA, CDR2 FQGNSA, per germline. V was pared by 1 base and J by 8 bases, with 14 bases between. CDR3 DNA sequence: TGTGCCAGCAGCTTAGACGGCAGGGTGGTGGAAAAACTGTTTTTT. Its translation is CASSLDGRVVEKLFF.

The rearrangement links TRBV9 to TRBJ2-7, with a weak D call TRBD2 (6 bases). From germline, CDR1 is SGDLS and CDR2 YYNGEE. Trimming removed 3 bases at V and 2 bases at J, with 12 bases between. The CDR3 is 14 residues long. CDR3 residues: CASSARDSAYEQYF. CDR3 sequence (DNA): TGTGCCAGCAGCGCCCGGGACTCCGCCTACGAGCAGTACTTC.

The chain links TRBV6-2 or TRBV6-3 to TRBJ2-2, with 7 bases lining up with TRBD2. Germline V gene sequence: CDR1 MNHEY, CDR2 SVGEGT. The CDR3 runs 14 residues. With 2 bases clipped from V and 7 bases from J, the junction kept 4 bases outside the gene matches. CDR3 coding DNA: TGTGCCAGCAGTTACGTTTCGGGAGGCGGGGAGCTGTTTTTT. Protein product: CASSYVSGGGELFF.

The chain carries TRBV7-2 and TRBJ2-7, with D uncertain. The CDR3 consists of 13 residues. V was trimmed by 7 bases and J by 9 bases, leaving 19 bases between them. Germline-derived CDR1 and CDR2 are SGHTA and FQGNSA. The CDR3 reads CASTLKGFDGQYF. DNA for the CDR3: TGTGCCAGCACCCTAAAGGGCTTCGATGGGCAGTACTTC.

This clone was seen once. The chain carries TRBV28 and TRBJ1-1; the D is unclear. V was trimmed by 4 bases and J by 11 bases, leaving 8 bases between them. Per germline, CDR1 MDHEN and CDR2 SYDVKM. The CDR3 length is 10 residues. The CDR3: CASSSLRAFF. CDR3 bases: TGTGCCAGCAGTTCACTTAGGGCTTTCTTT.

The rearrangement joins TRBV19 to TRBJ1-3; D unresolved. Trimming pared 8 bases from V and 0 bases from J, leaving 8 bases between. CDR3 size: 13 residues. Germline CDR1 and CDR2: LNHDA and SQIVND (reference sequence). DNA for the CDR3: TGTGCCAGTGGAGCGAGCTCTGGAAACACCATATATTTT. Residues: CASGASSGNTIYF.

This clone came up once. This sequence joins TRBV7-2 and TRBJ2-3; 7 bases are a match to TRBD2. Germline V gene sequence: CDR1 SGHTA, CDR2 FQGNSA. The CDR3 runs to 14 residues. Germline trimming cut 5 bases from V and 7 bases from J; bases unmatched to any gene: 9. CDR3 bases: TGTGCCAGCAGCCCTCAGGTGGGAGGGTATACGCAGTATTTT. Its translation is CASSPQVGGYTQYF.

The CDR3 sequence is CASSFRVTGELFF. Written as DNA, the CDR3 is TGTGCCAGCAGCTTTAGAGTAACCGGGGAGCTGTTTTTT. The J gene is TRBJ2-2, the V gene TRBV7-3; no clear D gene. The ends were cut back, 3 bases at V and 5 bases at J, with 7 bases in the middle. The CDR3 loop spans 13 amino acids. From germline, CDR1 is SGHTA and CDR2 FQGTGA.

V and J are TRBV19 and TRBJ2-3; tentative D call: TRBD1 (5 bases). CDR3 size: 13 residues. Germline loops: CDR1 LNHDA, CDR2 SQIVND (reference sequence). The V end was cut by 0 bases, the J end by 8 bases, with 9 bases between. CDR3 sequence (DNA): TGTGCCAGTAGTATAGATCCTCAGGGTACGCAGTATTTT. This codes for CASSIDPQGTQYF.

The chain couples TRBV25-1 to TRBJ2-7; a possible D gene is TRBD2 (5 bases). The CDR3 is 14 amino acids. The V gene lost 2 bases and the J gene lost 2 bases, with 10 bases spanning the gap. CDR1 is MGHDK, CDR2 SYGVNS, per germline. This CDR3 reads CASSEPTGAYEQYF. The CDR3 DNA follows: TGTGCCAGCAGTGAACCCACCGGGGCCTACGAGCAGTACTTC.

This clone was seen more than once but under ten times. The chain carries TRBV5-4 and TRBJ2-1; D gene uncertain. Germline-derived CDR1 and CDR2 are SGHNT and YYREEE (reference sequence). CDR3 length: 14 residues. The ends were cut back, 7 bases at V and 1 base at J, with 12 bases in the middle. The CDR3 coding sequence is TGTGCCAGCTCGCGCGGACCGTCCTACAATGAGCAGTTCTTC. Its protein is CASSRGPSYNEQFF. The entire variable domain, with the rest obtained from reference TRBV5-4 and TRBJ2-1, is as follows: ETGVTQSPTHLIKTRGQQVTLRCSSQSGHNTVSWYQQALGQGPQFIFQYYREEENGRGNFPPRFSGLQFPNYSSELNVNALELDDSALYLCASSRGPSYNEQFFGPGTRLTVL.

In this sample, this clone turned up once. The chain recombines TRBV11-1 with TRBJ2-2; D may be TRBD2 (6 bases). The V and J ends lost 5 bases and 4 bases respectively, with 14 bases between them. CDR3 length: 15 residues. From germline, CDR1 is SGHAT and CDR2 FQDESV (reference sequence). CDR3 sequence reads: CASSPQWRGTGELFF. The CDR3 DNA is TGTGCCAGCAGCCCCCAGTGGCGGGGCACCGGGGAGCTGTTTTTT. The whole variable domain, remainder taken from reference TRBV11-1 and TRBJ2-2, is EAEVAQSPRYKITEKSQAVAFWCDPISGHATLYWYRQILGQGPELLVQFQDESVVDDSQLPKDRFSAERLKGVDSTLKIQPAELGDSAMYLCASSPQWRGTGELFFGEGSRLTVL.

The chain combines TRBV28 with TRBJ1-1; D is ambiguous. The CDR3 has 15 residues. Deletions cut 2 bases from V and 4 bases from J, with 14 bases between. Germline CDR1 MDHEN, CDR2 SYDVKM. The CDR3 DNA sequence: TGTGCCAGCAGTTTAGGGTTCCAAATGGGCACTGAAGCTTTCTTT. It encodes CASSLGFQMGTEAFF.

The chain has TRBV27 and TRBJ2-2; D might be TRBD2 (6 bases). The CDR3 covers 16 residues. Looked up from germline, CDR1 is MNHEY and CDR2 is SMNVEV (reference sequence). V was shortened by 7 bases and J by 0 bases, with 15 bases between the two germline ends. The CDR3 DNA reads TGTGCCAGCAACCGGGACTCCCGACCGAACACCGGGGAGCTGTTTTTT. This gives the protein CASNRDSRPNTGELFF.

The chain recombines TRBV7-3 with TRBJ1-5; D is possibly TRBD1 (5 bases). CDR3 length: 13 amino acids. Germline values: CDR1 SGHTA, CDR2 FQGTGA. V lost 4 bases and J lost 10, with 14 bases in between. Here the CDR3 reads CASSSTGGDPQHF. As DNA, the CDR3 is TGTGCCAGCAGCTCCACCGGGGGGGACCCCCAGCATTTT.

The chain joins TRBV4-2 to TRBJ1-4, with TRBD1 matching over 7 bases. The CDR3 extends over 15 amino acids. From germline, CDR1 is LGHNA and CDR2 YNFKEQ. Trimming at V came to 5 bases and at J to 4 bases, leaving 7 bases not matched to a gene. CDR3 nucleotides: TGTGCCAGCAGCGGTCGCCGGGACAGTAATGAAAAACTGTTTTTT. The encoded protein is CASSGRRDSNEKLFF.

The genes are TRBV11-2 and TRBJ2-1; 9 bases are a match to TRBD2. The CDR3 sequence is 16 residues long. Trimming at V came to 1 base and at J to 9 bases, leaving 10 bases not matched to a gene. Germline values: CDR1 SGHAT, CDR2 FQNNGV. CDR3 region: CASSLGAGGPLGEQFF. DNA of the CDR3: TGTGCCAGCAGCTTAGGTGCGGGAGGGCCCTTGGGTGAGCAGTTCTTC.

The chain uses TRBV3-1 (or the pseudogene TRBV3-2) and TRBJ1-5, with D possibly matching TRBD1 (6 bases). Germline assignment: CDR1 LGHDT and CDR2 YNNKEL (reference sequence). Trimming left V 1 base short and J 3 bases short, with 10 bases between. This CDR3 is 15 amino acids long. The CDR3 here is CASSQAQGPNQPQHF. CDR3 nucleotide sequence: TGTGCCAGCAGCCAAGCACAGGGCCCCAATCAGCCCCAGCATTTT.

This sequence joins TRBV7-2 and TRBJ2-3, with TRBD2 matching 10 bases. Germline V gene data show CDR1 as SGHTA and CDR2 as FQGNSA. V was pared by 1 base and J by 6 bases, with 7 bases of the junction left unmatched. The CDR3 has 16 amino acids. In DNA form, the CDR3 reads TGTGCCAGCAGCTTAGGGCTGCTAGCGGGAGCCGATACGCAGTATTTT. It is translated as CASSLGLLAGADTQYF.

The genes are TRBV28 and TRBJ1-2; tentatively, D is TRBD1 (6 bases). CDR1 and CDR2 (germline): MDHEN, SYDVKM. This CDR3 spans 14 amino acids. The V end lost 6 bases, the J end lost 2 bases, and 13 bases lay between the germline ends. Written as DNA, the CDR3 is TGTGCCAGCAGACTCGGACAGTTCAACTATGGCTACACCTTC. Encoded protein: CASRLGQFNYGYTF.

The chain carries TRBV30 and TRBJ1-3, with 7 nucleotides matching TRBD1. V gave up 3 bases and J gave up 2 bases; unmatched junction bases: 1. This CDR3 has 13 amino acids. Per germline, CDR1 GTSNPN and CDR2 SVGIG (reference sequence). In DNA, the CDR3 is TGTGCCTGGAGCACAGGGGCTGGAAACACCATATATTTT. Its protein product is CAWSTGAGNTIYF. Full variable domain (rest looked up from reference TRBV30 and TRBJ1-3): SQTIHQWPATLVQPVGSPLSLECTVEGTSNPNLYWYRQAAGRGLQLLFYSVGIGQISSEVPQNLSASRPQDRQFILSSKKLLLSDSGFYLCAWSTGAGNTIYFGEGSWLTVV.

The gene calls are TRBV28 and TRBJ2-7; TRBD2 matches at 7 bases. CDR3 length equals 12 residues. V gave up 9 bases and J gave up 7 bases; unmatched junction bases: 9. The germline V gene has CDR1 MDHEN and CDR2 SYDVKM. CDR3 amino acids: CASGGGPFEQYF. CDR3 sequence (DNA): TGTGCCAGTGGGGGAGGGCCTTTTGAGCAGTACTTC.

This sequence joins TRBV19 and TRBJ1-1; D is uncertain. This CDR3 has 13 amino acids. V lost 5 bases to trimming and J lost 0 bases, with 7 bases between them. Germline CDR1 is LNHDA and CDR2 is SQIVND (reference sequence). The CDR3 region has the DNA TGTGCCAGTAGTCTAAAAATGAACACTGAAGCTTTCTTT. This encodes CASSLKMNTEAFF.